A single sample gave rise to the 16 T cell receptor beta chains below, sequenced in a study of shared clonotypes between healthy human individuals. The protocol was immunoSEQ multiplex PCR, while the TCRdb copy is restricted to in-frame clones and leaves out a portion. Of 2,500,000 or so clones in the sample, roughly nine tenths were seen once. Input material: naive CD4+ T cells sorted from blood. Regarding subset: CD45RA+ positively selected. All receptors derive from a man younger than 35 in good health.

This clone was recorded once. V usage is TRBV4-1 and J usage is TRBJ2-3; 7 bases fit TRBD2. Germline values: CDR1 MGHRA, CDR2 YSYEKL. V lost 0 bases, J lost 0 bases, and 6 bases stayed unmatched. This CDR3 contains 17 residues. CDR3 in amino acids: CASSQESPGLSTDTQYF. CDR3 nucleotides: TGCGCCAGCAGCCAAGAATCCCCGGGACTAAGCACAGATACGCAGTATTTT.

The CDR3 bases are TGTGCCAGTAGTCCTCGGGACAGGAGGCCAGATACGCAGTATTTT. Its translation: CASSPRDRRPDTQYF. The chain links TRBV19 to TRBJ2-3; 8 bases are a match to TRBD1. V gave up 5 bases and J gave up 4 bases; unmatched junction bases: 8. The CDR3 has 15 amino acids. From germline, CDR1 is LNHDA and CDR2 SQIVND (reference sequence).

This chain joins TRBV6-6 and TRBJ2-5, with D possibly being TRBD1 (6 bases). The DNA end is more similar to TRBJ2-7, so the J call may be wrong. Germline V gene lookup returns CDR1 MNHNY and CDR2 SVGAGI (reference sequence). CDR3 length: 12 amino acids. The CDR3 sequence is CASSARGYEQYF. The CDR3 region has the DNA TGTGCCAGCAGTGCCAGGGGTTACGAGCAGTACTTC.

Note on this clone: Other DNA variants within this sample encode the same CDR3. The chain is built from TRBV6-1 and TRBJ1-5; TRBD1 is a possible D gene (5 bases). This CDR3 is built from 13 residues. CDR1 is MNHNS, CDR2 SASEGT, per germline. V lost 4 bases to trimming and J lost 2 bases, with 6 bases between them. In DNA form, the CDR3 reads TGTGCCAGCAGTGTACAGGGCAATCAGCCCCAGCATTTT. It translates to CASSVQGNQPQHF.

The chain couples TRBV30 to TRBJ1-2, with TRBD1 matching 7 bases. CDR3 length equals 14 residues. Unmatched junction bases numbered 11, after V lost 8 bases and J lost 2 bases. In germline, CDR1 is GTSNPN, CDR2 SVGIG (reference sequence). CDR3 nucleotide sequence: TGTGCCGACCGACCCCTGGACAGGAACTATGGCTACACCTTC. Translating it yields CADRPLDRNYGYTF.

Worth noting for this clone: Distinct nucleotide sequences in the sample also encode this CDR3. The chain recombines TRBV10-3 with TRBJ1-3; no clear D gene. The V gene's germline CDR1 is ENHRY and CDR2 SYGVKD. Trimming cost V 0 bases and J 4 bases, with 4 bases left between them. This CDR3 spans 13 amino acids. The CDR3 nucleotides are TGTGCCATCAGTGAGTCGACCGGAAACACCATATATTTT. Its translation is CAISESTGNTIYF.

This clone was seen a few times. The V and J genes are TRBV6-6 and TRBJ1-2, with D unclear. The V and J ends lost 6 bases and 8 bases respectively, with 10 bases between them. The CDR3 has 11 amino acids. The germline V gene has CDR1 MNHNY and CDR2 SVGAGI (reference sequence). The CDR3 reads CASRADGGYTF. The CDR3 nucleotides read TGTGCCAGCAGGGCGGACGGGGGCTACACCTTC.

V and J are TRBV7-9 and TRBJ2-5; TRBD2 aligns across 14 bases. This CDR3 spans 17 amino acids. CDR1 is SEHNR and CDR2 is FQNEAQ in the germline V gene (reference sequence). The V gene end was trimmed by 2 bases and the J gene end by 4 bases; junction bases not matched to a gene: 6. CDR3 nucleotide sequence: TGTGCCAGCAGCTTAATGGGACTAGCGGGAGCGGCAGAGACCCAGTACTTC. It translates to CASSLMGLAGAAETQYF.

The J gene is TRBJ1-5, the V gene TRBV30; D is unclear. Germline loops: CDR1 GTSNPN, CDR2 SVGIG (reference sequence). V was shortened by 2 bases and J by 0 bases, with 8 bases between the two germline ends. The CDR3 spans 14 residues. The CDR3 nucleotides are TGTGCCTGGAGTATAATTGATAGCAATCAGCCCCAGCATTTT. Residues: CAWSIIDSNQPQHF. Based on the CDR3 plus reference TRBV30 and TRBJ1-5, the full variable domain is SQTIHQWPATLVQPVGSPLSLECTVEGTSNPNLYWYRQAAGRGLQLLFYSVGIGQISSEVPQNLSASRPQDRQFILSSKKLLLSDSGFYLCAWSIIDSNQPQHFGDGTRLSIL.

The genes are TRBV5-1 and TRBJ2-2; the D gene is possibly TRBD2 (5 bases). The CDR3 consists of 16 residues. From germline, CDR1 is SGHRS and CDR2 YFSETQ. Deletions cut 6 bases from V and 5 bases from J, with 20 bases between. DNA of the CDR3: TGCGCCAGCACAGATGGAGGTGGAAAGCGAACCGGGGAGCTGTTTTTT. It codes for CASTDGGGKRTGELFF.

This chain uses TRBV9 with TRBJ2-3; D is unclear. The CDR3 contains 13 residues. Trimming took 0 bases from V and 5 from J, leaving 7 bases between them. Per the germline V gene, CDR1 is SGDLS and CDR2 is YYNGEE. The CDR3 region has the DNA TGTGCCAGCAGCGTAGACGGCCGAGATACGCAGTATTTT. Translated, it gives CASSVDGRDTQYF.

V is TRBV6-6 and J is TRBJ1-5, with D possibly TRBD1 on 5 matching bases. The CDR3 length is 16 residues. Germline lookup yields CDR1 MNHNY and CDR2 SVGAGI (reference sequence). Trimming shortened V by 4 bases and J by 2 bases, and 15 bases separated the two germline ends. DNA of the CDR3: TGTGCCAGCAGTTCCTGGATGGGGGTGGGCAATCAGCCCCAGCATTTT. Amino acids: CASSSWMGVGNQPQHF.

V gene TRBV5-1 combines with J gene TRBJ2-7; 9 positions match TRBD1. This CDR3 has 13 residues. CDR1 is SGHRS and CDR2 is YFSETQ in the germline V gene. The V gene end was trimmed by 10 bases and the J gene end by 6 bases; junction bases not matched to a gene: 11. CDR3 in DNA: TGCGCCGCCGCGTCTGAGACAGGGGGCGAGCAGTACTTC. This gives the protein CAAASETGGEQYF.

This chain uses TRBV5-1 with TRBJ2-7, with 9 bases aligning to TRBD1. The CDR3 runs to 14 residues. The ends lost 5 bases at V and 0 bases at J; junction bases unmatched: 3. Germline CDR1 SGHRS, CDR2 YFSETQ. CDR3 amino acids: CASRWTGDSYEQYF. The CDR3 DNA reads as TGCGCCAGCAGATGGACAGGGGACTCCTACGAGCAGTACTTC.

The gene calls are TRBV5-1 and TRBJ2-7; D is perhaps TRBD1 or TRBD2 (5 bases each). Germline CDR1 is SGHRS and CDR2 is YFSETQ. There are 16 residues in the CDR3. V gave up 4 bases and J gave up 2 bases, with 19 bases separating them. CDR3 nucleotides: TGCGCCAGCAGCGTCGACGGGACCTTATTAACCTACGAGCAGTACTTC. This gives the protein CASSVDGTLLTYEQYF.

Details on this clone: The germline gene is not matched at one end of the junction; a read error may be the cause. This chain joins TRBV7-7 and TRBJ2-2; no clear D gene. Germline values: CDR1 SSHAT, CDR2 FNYEAQ (reference sequence). CDR3 length: 14 residues. The CDR3 coding sequence is TGTGCTAGCAGCTTACAGATTTCCGCCGGGGAGCTGTTTTTT. This gives the protein CASSLQISAGELFF. Full variable domain (outside the CDR3, taken from reference TRBV7-7 and TRBJ2-2): GAGVSQSPRYKVTKRGQDVTLRCDPISSHATLYWYQQALGQGPEFLTYFNYEAQPDKSGLPSDRFSAERPEGSISTLTIQRTEQRDSAMYRCASSLQISAGELFFGEGSRLTVL.